A single sample gave rise to the 17 T cell receptor beta chains below, sequenced in a study of T cell responses to AZD1222 COVID-19 vaccine. The assay was immunoSEQ multiplex PCR, and TCRdb's table has in-frame clones only and misses some. The sample yields 150,000 to 200,000 clones, around 86% seen once. Sequencing was performed on peripheral blood, taken on day 0 of MenACWY control vaccination. The receptors stem from an adult in good health.

This sequence joins TRBV14 and TRBJ2-7, with 7 positions matching TRBD1. The CDR3 is made up of 14 amino acids. V dropped 6 bases and J dropped 5; count of bases not matched to a gene: 10. Germline CDR1 reads SGHDN; CDR2 reads FVKESK. The CDR3 nucleotides read TGTGCCAGCAGGTTGACAGGGACGATCCACGAGCAGTACTTC. Translating gives CASRLTGTIHEQYF.

This clone appeared a few times. The chain employs TRBV5-1 and TRBJ2-7; TRBD1 matches at 8 bases. The CDR3 loop spans 14 amino acids. The junction had 9 bases not matched to a gene; V was cut back by 4 bases and J by 6 bases. Germline V gene data show CDR1 as SGHRS and CDR2 as YFSETQ. The CDR3 loop is CASSPRTGKAEQYF. CDR3 DNA: TGCGCCAGCAGCCCTCGGACAGGGAAGGCCGAGCAGTACTTC.

This clone has only one observation. The rearrangement uses TRBV29-1 and TRBJ1-1; D is uncertain. V lost 2 bases and J 0 bases, leaving 13 bases between the germline ends. The CDR3 is 15 amino acids. In germline, CDR1 is SQVTM, CDR2 ANQGSEA. This CDR3 is CSVEFARAVNTEAFF. CDR3 coding DNA: TGCAGCGTTGAATTTGCTAGGGCAGTGAACACTGAAGCTTTCTTT.

This clone was detected only once. V and J are TRBV28 and TRBJ1-2; 8 bases fit TRBD1. The CDR3 runs to 13 residues. Germline V CDR1 and CDR2: MDHEN, SYDVKM. V dropped 5 bases and J dropped 4; count of bases not matched to a gene: 3. In DNA, the CDR3 is TGTGCCAGCAGTACCGGACAGGGCTATGGCTACACCTTC. This encodes CASSTGQGYGYTF.

The V gene is TRBV6-5, the J gene TRBJ1-5; TRBD1 might be the D (5 bases). V was pared by 6 bases and J by 5 bases, with 11 bases between. CDR1 MNHEY and CDR2 SVGAGI come from the germline V gene. The CDR3 loop spans 13 amino acids. The CDR3 DNA reads TGTGCCAGCAGGGCAGGGAGCCATCAGCCCCAGCATTTT. The encoded protein is CASRAGSHQPQHF.

The chain has TRBV15 and TRBJ1-3; no clear D gene. Trimming stripped 1 base from V and 1 base from J, with 5 bases between. In germline, CDR1 is LNHNV, CDR2 YYDKDF (reference sequence). The CDR3 has 14 residues. CDR3 residues: CATSRGVSGNTIYF. CDR3 DNA sequence: TGTGCCACCAGCAGAGGGGTGTCTGGAAACACCATATATTTT.

The J gene is TRBJ2-2, the V gene TRBV24-1; D unresolved. The CDR3 is 16 amino acids. Deletions cut 11 bases from V and 4 bases from J, with 22 bases between. Germline V gives CDR1 KGHDR, CDR2 SFDVKD. CDR3 nucleotide sequence: TGTGCCATTCTCAAAGGGCCGGACCCGAGCACCGGGGAGCTGTTTTTT. This sequence encodes CAILKGPDPSTGELFF.

The chain couples TRBV6-1 to TRBJ1-6; D unresolved. In germline, CDR1 is MNHNS, CDR2 SASEGT. The CDR3 has 13 amino acids. V shed 3 bases and J shed 6 bases, with 6 bases lying between them. The CDR3 here is CASSDRSNSPLHF. CDR3 DNA sequence: TGTGCCAGCAGTGACAGGTCTAATTCACCCCTCCACTTT.

Only one count was recorded for this clone. The chain has TRBV3-1 (or the pseudogene TRBV3-2) and TRBJ1-1; no firm D call. V shed 1 base and J shed 7 bases, with 7 bases lying between them. CDR3 size: 12 residues. CDR1 LGHDT and CDR2 YNNKEL come from the germline V gene (reference sequence). Here the CDR3 reads CASSQGEVEAFF. CDR3 bases: TGTGCCAGCAGCCAAGGCGAGGTTGAAGCTTTCTTT.

The chain uses TRBV19 and TRBJ2-7, with TRBD2 identical over 7 bases. Germline loops: CDR1 LNHDA, CDR2 SQIVND (reference sequence). The CDR3 has 15 amino acids. Losses at the gene ends were 2 bases for V and 3 bases for J; bases not matched to a gene: 7. The CDR3 here is CASSISPSGGYEQYF. The CDR3, as DNA: TGTGCCAGTAGTATAAGTCCTAGCGGAGGCTACGAGCAGTACTTC.

A single count supports this clone. The genes are TRBV19 and TRBJ1-5, with no clear D. CDR3 length equals 16 residues. CDR1 LNHDA and CDR2 SQIVND come from the germline V gene (reference sequence). Trimming left V 3 bases short and J 0 bases short, with 12 bases between. The CDR3 bases are TGTGCCAGTAGTATTCGGCCCTTGTATAGCAATCAGCCCCAGCATTTT. Translating it yields CASSIRPLYSNQPQHF.

The gene calls are TRBV5-1 and TRBJ1-1, with TRBD1 identical over 7 bases. The CDR3 spans 14 residues. Germline trimming cut 7 bases from V and 0 bases from J; bases unmatched to any gene: 6. Germline V gene data show CDR1 as SGHRS and CDR2 as YFSETQ. CDR3 coding DNA: TGCGCCAGCTCACAGGGGACCATGAACACTGAAGCTTTCTTT. Translating it yields CASSQGTMNTEAFF.

J is TRBJ1-3 and V is TRBV3-1 (or the pseudogene TRBV3-2); 8 bases are shared with TRBD1. CDR3 length: 16 residues. Germline V gene sequence: CDR1 LGHDT, CDR2 YNNKEL (reference sequence). V lost 2 bases, J lost 4 bases, and 7 bases stayed unmatched. Here the CDR3 reads CASSQPGTGTGNTIYF. In DNA form, the CDR3 reads TGTGCCAGCAGCCAACCTGGGACAGGAACGGGAAACACCATATATTTT.

J is TRBJ2-5 and V is TRBV5-1, with TRBD2 matching over 8 bases. This CDR3 is 15 amino acids long. Germline CDR1 is SGHRS and CDR2 is YFSETQ. The ends lost 4 bases at V and 1 base at J; junction bases unmatched: 6. CDR3 in DNA: TGCGCCAGCAGCGTATCCGGGACTAGCCAAGAGACCCAGTACTTC. Encoded protein: CASSVSGTSQETQYF.

The chain employs TRBV19 and TRBJ1-2, with D uncertain. The CDR3 contains 15 residues. Germline V CDR1 and CDR2: LNHDA, SQIVND (reference sequence). V lost 0 bases and J 4 bases, leaving 12 bases between the germline ends. This chain's CDR3 is CASSIEEGVSYGYTF. CDR3 coding DNA: TGTGCCAGTAGTATAGAGGAGGGAGTGAGCTATGGCTACACCTTC.

The chain joins TRBV9 to TRBJ1-4; possibly TRBD1 for D (6 bases). With 3 bases removed from V and 5 bases from J, the gap between germline ends came to 17 bases. The germline CDR1 and CDR2 sequences are SGDLS and YYNGEE. This CDR3 has 16 residues. The CDR3 DNA follows: TGTGCCAGCAGCGCGGAAGCCCGGGGGGGCAATGAAAAACTGTTTTTT. Its translation is CASSAEARGGNEKLFF.

This chain joins TRBV19 and TRBJ2-1; 9 bases line up with TRBD1. Germline trimming cut 7 bases from V and 9 bases from J; bases unmatched to any gene: 10. The CDR3 has 14 residues. Germline CDR1 and CDR2: LNHDA and SQIVND (reference sequence). Here the CDR3 reads CASTPGQGITEQFF. The CDR3, as DNA: TGTGCCAGTACCCCCGGACAGGGGATAACTGAGCAGTTCTTC.